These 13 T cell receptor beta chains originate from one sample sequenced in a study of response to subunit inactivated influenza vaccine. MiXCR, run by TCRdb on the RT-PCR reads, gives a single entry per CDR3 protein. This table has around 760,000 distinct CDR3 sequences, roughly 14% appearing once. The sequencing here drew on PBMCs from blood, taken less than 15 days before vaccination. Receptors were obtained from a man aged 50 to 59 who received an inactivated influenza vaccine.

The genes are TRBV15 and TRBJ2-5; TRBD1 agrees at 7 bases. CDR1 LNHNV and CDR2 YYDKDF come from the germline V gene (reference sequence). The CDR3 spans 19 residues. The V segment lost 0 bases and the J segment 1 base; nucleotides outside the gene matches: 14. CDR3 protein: CATSREGPGRGLIQETQYF. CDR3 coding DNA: TGTGCCACCAGCAGAGAGGGGCCGGGCAGGGGGTTAATCCAAGAGACCCAGTACTTC.

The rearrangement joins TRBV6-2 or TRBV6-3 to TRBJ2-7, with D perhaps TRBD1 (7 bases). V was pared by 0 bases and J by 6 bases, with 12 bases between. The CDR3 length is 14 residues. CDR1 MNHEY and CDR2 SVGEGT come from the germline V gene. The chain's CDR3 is CASSYSRQGGEQYF. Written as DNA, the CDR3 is TGTGCCAGCAGTTACTCGCGACAGGGAGGCGAGCAGTACTTC.

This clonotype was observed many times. The CDR3 spells CASHFGGRNSPLHF. CDR3 sequence (DNA): TGCGCCAGCCACTTCGGGGGCCGGAATTCACCCCTCCACTTT. This sequence joins TRBV5-1 and TRBJ1-6, with D possibly being TRBD1 (6 bases). CDR1 SGHRS and CDR2 YFSETQ come from the germline V gene. The CDR3 runs 14 residues. V shed 7 bases and J shed 7 bases, with 15 bases lying between them. Filled out from reference TRBV5-1 and TRBJ1-6, the complete variable domain reads KAGVTQTPRYLIKTRGQQVTLSCSPISGHRSVSWYQQTPGQGLQFLFEYFSETQRNKGNFPGRFSGRQFSNSRSEMNVSTLELGDSALYLCASHFGGRNSPLHFGNGTRLTVT.

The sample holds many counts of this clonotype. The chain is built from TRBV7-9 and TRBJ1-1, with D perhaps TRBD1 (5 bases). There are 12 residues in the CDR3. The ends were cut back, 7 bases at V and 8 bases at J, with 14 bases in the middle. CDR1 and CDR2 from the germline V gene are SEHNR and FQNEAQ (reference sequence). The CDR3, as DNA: TGTGCCAGCACCCCTGGGGCACCCGAAGCTTTCTTT. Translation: CASTPGAPEAFF.

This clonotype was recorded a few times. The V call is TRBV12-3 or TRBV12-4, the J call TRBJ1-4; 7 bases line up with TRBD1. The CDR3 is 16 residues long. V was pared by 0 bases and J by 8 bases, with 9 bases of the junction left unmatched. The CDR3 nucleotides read TGTGCCAGCAGTTTAGCCAGGACAGGAGGGGCCGAAAAACTGTTTTTT. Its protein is CASSLARTGGAEKLFF.

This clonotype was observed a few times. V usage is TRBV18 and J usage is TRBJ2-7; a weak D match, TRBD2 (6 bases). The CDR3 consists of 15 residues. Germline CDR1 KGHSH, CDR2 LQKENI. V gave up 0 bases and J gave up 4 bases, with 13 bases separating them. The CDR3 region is CASSPPLAPIYEQYF. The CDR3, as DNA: TGTGCCAGCTCACCACCGCTAGCGCCCATTTACGAGCAGTACTTC.

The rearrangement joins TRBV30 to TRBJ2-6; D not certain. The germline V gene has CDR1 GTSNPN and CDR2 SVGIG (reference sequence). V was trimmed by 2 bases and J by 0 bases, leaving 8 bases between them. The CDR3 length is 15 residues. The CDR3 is CAWSFGLSGANVLTF. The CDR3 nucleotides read TGTGCCTGGAGTTTCGGCCTCTCTGGGGCCAACGTCCTGACTTTC.

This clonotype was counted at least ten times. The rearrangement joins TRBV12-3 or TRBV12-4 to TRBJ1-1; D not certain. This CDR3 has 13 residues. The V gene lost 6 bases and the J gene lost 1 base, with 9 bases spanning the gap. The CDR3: CASSQDANTEAFF. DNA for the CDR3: TGTGCCAGCAGCCAAGATGCGAACACTGAAGCTTTCTTT.

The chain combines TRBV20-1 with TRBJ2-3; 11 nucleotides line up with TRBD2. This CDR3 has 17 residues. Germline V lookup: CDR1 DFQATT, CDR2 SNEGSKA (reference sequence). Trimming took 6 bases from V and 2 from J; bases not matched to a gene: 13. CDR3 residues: CSATTSGDYHYTDTQYF. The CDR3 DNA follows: TGCAGTGCAACGACTAGCGGGGATTACCATTACACAGATACGCAGTATTTT.

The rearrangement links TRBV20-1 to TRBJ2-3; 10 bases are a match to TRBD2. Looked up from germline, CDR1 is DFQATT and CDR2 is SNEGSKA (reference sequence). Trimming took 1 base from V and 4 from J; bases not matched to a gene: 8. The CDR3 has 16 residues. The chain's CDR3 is CSARVSSGRASDTQYF. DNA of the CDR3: TGCAGTGCTAGAGTATCAAGCGGGAGGGCCTCAGATACGCAGTATTTT.

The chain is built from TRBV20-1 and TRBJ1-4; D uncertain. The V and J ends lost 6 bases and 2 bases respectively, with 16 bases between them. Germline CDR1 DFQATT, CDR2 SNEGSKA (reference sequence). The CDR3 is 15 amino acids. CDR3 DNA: TGCAGTGCATATGGCCCTTGGGTGACTAATGAAAAACTGTTTTTT. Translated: CSAYGPWVTNEKLFF.

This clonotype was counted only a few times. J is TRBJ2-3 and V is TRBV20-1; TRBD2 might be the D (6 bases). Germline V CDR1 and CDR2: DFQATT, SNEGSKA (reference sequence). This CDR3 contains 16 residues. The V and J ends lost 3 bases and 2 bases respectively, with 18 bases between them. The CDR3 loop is CSASGLGGESTDTQYF. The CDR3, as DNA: TGCAGTGCTAGTGGCCTTGGCGGGGAATCCACAGATACGCAGTATTTT.

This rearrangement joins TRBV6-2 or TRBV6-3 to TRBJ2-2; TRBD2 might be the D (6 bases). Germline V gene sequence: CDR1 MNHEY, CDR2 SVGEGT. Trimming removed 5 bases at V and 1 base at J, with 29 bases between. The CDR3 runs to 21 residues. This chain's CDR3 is CASSTYVLRRSAGLNTGELFF. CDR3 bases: TGTGCCAGCAGTACGTACGTCCTCAGGAGGTCCGCGGGGTTGAACACCGGGGAGCTGTTTTTT.